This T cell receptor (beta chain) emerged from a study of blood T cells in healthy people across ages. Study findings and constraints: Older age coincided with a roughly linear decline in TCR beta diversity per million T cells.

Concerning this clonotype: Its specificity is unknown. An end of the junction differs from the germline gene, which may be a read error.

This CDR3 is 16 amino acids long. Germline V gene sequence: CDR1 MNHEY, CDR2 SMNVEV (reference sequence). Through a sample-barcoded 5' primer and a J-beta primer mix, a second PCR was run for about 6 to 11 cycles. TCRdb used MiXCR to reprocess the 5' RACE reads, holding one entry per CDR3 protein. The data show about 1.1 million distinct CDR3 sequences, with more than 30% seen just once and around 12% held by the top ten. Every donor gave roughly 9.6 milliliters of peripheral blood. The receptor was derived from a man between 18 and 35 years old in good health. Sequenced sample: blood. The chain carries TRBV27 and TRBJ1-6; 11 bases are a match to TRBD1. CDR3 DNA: TGTGCCTGCAGTTCCGGACAGGGGGCATATAATTCACCCCTCCACTTT. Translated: CACSSGQGAYNSPLHF.